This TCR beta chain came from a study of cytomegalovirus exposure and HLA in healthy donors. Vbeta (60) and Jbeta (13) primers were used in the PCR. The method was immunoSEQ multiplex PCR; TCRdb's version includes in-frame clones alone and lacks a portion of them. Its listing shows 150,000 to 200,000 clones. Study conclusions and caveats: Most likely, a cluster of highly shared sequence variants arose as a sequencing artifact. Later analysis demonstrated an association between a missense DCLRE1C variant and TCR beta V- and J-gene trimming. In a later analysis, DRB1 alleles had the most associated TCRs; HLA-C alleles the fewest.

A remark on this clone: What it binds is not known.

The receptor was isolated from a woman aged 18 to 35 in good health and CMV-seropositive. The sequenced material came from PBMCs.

The CDR3 bases are TGTGCCAGCAGCGTTTACAGGGGGTTTAACTATGGCTACACCTTC. Its translation: CASSVYRGFNYGYTF. The genes are TRBV9 and TRBJ1-2, with 8 bases identical to TRBD1. CDR3 size: 15 residues. In germline, CDR1 is SGDLS, CDR2 YYNGEE. V trimming: 2 bases; J trimming: 1 base; junction bases outside the gene matches: 4.